This TCR beta chain derives from a study of identical twins (dated by TCRdb to 2015 to 2016). About the study as a whole: To test whether fetal clonotypes persist, this study deep-sequenced TCR alpha and beta repertoires from monozygotic twins, from unrelated adults of various ages, and from cord blood. To rule out contamination, replicate twin experiments were performed at different times with different library preparation protocols. What the study reported, not specific to this receptor: Invariant T cells such as MAIT and iNKT could partly confound zero-insertion analyses, though diverse VJ usage argued against this for most clonotypes. Compared with coincidental sharing between unrelated individuals, an excess of low generation-probability sequences was observed among out-of-frame TCR alpha sequences shared between twins. Recombination models systematically underestimated out-of-frame TCR alpha sharing in monozygotic twins but agreed with sharing between unrelated individuals. A weaker excess of twin sharing was found in beta out-of-frame sequences because the signal-to-noise ratio was lowered by fewer shared sequences. Conclusions relied on cross-sectional statistical analysis, since the same donors could not be followed over many years. Fewer insertions were carried by abundant cord blood beta clonotypes; a weaker similar trend was observed in young adult naive repertoires, while no such trend was observed in memory repertoires.

V and J lose 1 base and 3 bases, and a span of 13 bases separates them. CDR1 and CDR2 (LGHDT, YNNKEL) derive from the germline V gene (reference sequence). The CDR3 covers 16 residues, taking in both the cysteine and the phenylalanine. Only the CDR3 portion is preserved as DNA: 48 bases, with reading frame beginning at the first base. Library method: 5' RACE. The listed sequencing device is Illumina HiSeq 2000. Template switching introduced a universal primer binding site; the final cDNA contained a unique molecular identifier, enabling accurate counting of TCR cDNA molecules. First-strand cDNA for TCR alpha and beta chains was synthesized from specific primers in the conserved constant-segment region. Each cDNA library was double barcoded, with a SMART-Mk sample barcode plus Illumina barcodes, to control for contamination. TruSeq adapter sequences, together with Illumina sample barcodes, were added in two successive PCR steps. TCR alpha and beta cDNA libraries were sequenced on the Illumina HiSeq platform with custom primers. As for how the authors treated the data: MiGEC was used to process raw reads and extract unique molecular identifiers, and MiXCR was used to find CDR3 positions. Recombination models were inferred per individual with the repgenHMM and IGoR tools using an EM algorithm. Shared clonotypes were analyzed with the tcR package in R, and sharing was normalized by the product of cloneset sizes. Out-of-frame nonproductive sequences were analyzed to study raw recombination free of thymic and clonal selection effects. Through fastp at Q25 and MiXCR, TCRdb rebuilt clones from the public reads, retaining in-frame beta chains. Each CDR3 protein appears once, grouped with its most common genes and DNA. The V and J calls, along with clone size, are taken from TCRdb and not from the paper's own processing. The table for this sample lists some 460,000 distinct CDR3 sequences; around 14% of them were counted only once. The ten largest clones represent around 0.57% of the sample.

Every donor in the study was a healthy Caucasian. The twin cohort comprised three pairs of female monozygotic twins, all aged about 18 to 30 years. CD4+ and CD8+ T cell populations were isolated with positive isolation kits from Invitrogen. As for this clonotype: It lacks a known antigen. No per-base quality is available; no much larger clone lies one base away.

These data also formed part of another study, on yellow fever vaccine responses in identical twins. As that second paper reports: The T cell response to vaccination in identical twins was reported by the authors to appear partly convergent and partly personalized. In identical twins, the study followed T cell clones that responded to the vaccine with precision.

The V and J segments used are TRBV3-1 and TRBJ2-1; TRBD1 is a possible D gene, resting on 6 matching bases. The specimen sequenced was CD4+ T cells sorted from blood. This receptor was obtained from a woman under 30 in good health. The CDR3 here reads CASSQGTGMDYNEQFF. The DNA sequence reads TGTGCCAGCAGCCAAGGAACAGGGATGGACTACAATGAGCAGTTCTTC.